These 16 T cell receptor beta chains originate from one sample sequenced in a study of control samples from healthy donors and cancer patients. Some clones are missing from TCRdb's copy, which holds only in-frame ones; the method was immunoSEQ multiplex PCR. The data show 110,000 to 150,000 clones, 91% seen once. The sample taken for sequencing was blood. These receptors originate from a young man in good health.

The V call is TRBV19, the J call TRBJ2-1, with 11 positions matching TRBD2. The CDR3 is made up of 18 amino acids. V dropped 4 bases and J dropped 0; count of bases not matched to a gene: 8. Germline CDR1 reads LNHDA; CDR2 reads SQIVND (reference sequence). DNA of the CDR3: TGTGCCAGTAGTAAGGCTAGCGGGGGGTCGGGCTCCTACAATGAGCAGTTCTTC. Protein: CASSKASGGSGSYNEQFF.

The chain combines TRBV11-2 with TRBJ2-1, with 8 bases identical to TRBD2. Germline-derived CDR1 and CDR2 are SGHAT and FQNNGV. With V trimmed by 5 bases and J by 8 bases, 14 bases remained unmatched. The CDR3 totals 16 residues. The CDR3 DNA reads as TGTGCCAGCAGCGCAACCGGGACTAGTCGTGTAGATGAGCAGTTCTTC. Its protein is CASSATGTSRVDEQFF.

CDR3 loop: CATQDGRNEKLFF. DNA of the CDR3: TGTGCCACCCAGGACGGGAGGAACGAAAAACTGTTTTTT. The rearrangement joins TRBV10-3 to TRBJ1-4, with unresolved D. Deletions cut 10 bases from V and 8 bases from J, with 17 bases between. This CDR3 region has 13 residues. The germline V gene encodes CDR1 ENHRY and CDR2 SYGVKD.

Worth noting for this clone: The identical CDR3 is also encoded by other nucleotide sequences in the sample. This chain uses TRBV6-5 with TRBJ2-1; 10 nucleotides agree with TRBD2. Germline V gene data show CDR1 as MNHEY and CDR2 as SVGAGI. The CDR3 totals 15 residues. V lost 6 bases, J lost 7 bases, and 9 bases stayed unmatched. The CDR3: CASRERGGLGNEQFF. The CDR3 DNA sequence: TGTGCCAGCAGAGAGCGGGGGGGCCTAGGGAATGAGCAGTTCTTC.

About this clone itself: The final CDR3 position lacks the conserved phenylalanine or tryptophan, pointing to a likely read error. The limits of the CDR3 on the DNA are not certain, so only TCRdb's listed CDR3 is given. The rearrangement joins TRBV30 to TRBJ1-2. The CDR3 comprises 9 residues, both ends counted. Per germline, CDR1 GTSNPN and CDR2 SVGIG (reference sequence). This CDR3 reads CAWSGRSRA.

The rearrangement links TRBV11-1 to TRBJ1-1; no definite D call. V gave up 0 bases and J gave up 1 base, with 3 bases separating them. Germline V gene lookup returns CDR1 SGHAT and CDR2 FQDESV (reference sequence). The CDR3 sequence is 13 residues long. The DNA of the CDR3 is TGTGCCAGCAGCTTAGCCGGGAACACTGAAGCTTTCTTT. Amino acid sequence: CASSLAGNTEAFF.

The CDR3 region is CASSRQFATNEKLFF. As DNA, the CDR3 is TGTGCCAGTAGTAGACAGTTTGCAACTAATGAAAAACTGTTTTTT. The chain carries TRBV19 and TRBJ1-4; D perhaps matches TRBD1 (5 bases). Per the germline V gene, CDR1 is LNHDA and CDR2 is SQIVND (reference sequence). The CDR3 has 15 amino acids. Trimming cost V 4 bases and J 0 bases, with 9 bases left between them.

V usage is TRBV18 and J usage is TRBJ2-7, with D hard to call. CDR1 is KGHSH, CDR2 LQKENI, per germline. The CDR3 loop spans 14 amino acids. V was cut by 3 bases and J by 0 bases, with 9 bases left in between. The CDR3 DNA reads TGTGCCAGCTCACCGGTTCCCAACTCCTACGAGCAGTACTTC. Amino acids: CASSPVPNSYEQYF.

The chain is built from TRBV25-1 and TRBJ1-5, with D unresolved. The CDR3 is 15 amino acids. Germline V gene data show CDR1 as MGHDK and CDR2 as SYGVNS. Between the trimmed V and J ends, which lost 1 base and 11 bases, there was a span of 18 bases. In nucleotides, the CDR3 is TGTGCCAGCAGTGAATCCCGCAGTCCCCCGGCGACCCAGCATTTT. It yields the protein CASSESRSPPATQHF.

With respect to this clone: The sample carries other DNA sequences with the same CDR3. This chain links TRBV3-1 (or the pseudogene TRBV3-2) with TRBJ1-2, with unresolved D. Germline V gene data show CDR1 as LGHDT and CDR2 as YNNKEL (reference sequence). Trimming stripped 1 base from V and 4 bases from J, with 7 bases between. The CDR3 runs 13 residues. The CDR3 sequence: CASSQGGVYGYTF. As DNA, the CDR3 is TGTGCCAGCAGCCAAGGGGGAGTCTATGGCTACACCTTC.

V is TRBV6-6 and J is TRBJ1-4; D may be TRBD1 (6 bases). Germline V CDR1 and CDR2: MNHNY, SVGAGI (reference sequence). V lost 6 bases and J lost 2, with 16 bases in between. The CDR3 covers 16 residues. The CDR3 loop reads CASSRQAISTNEKLFF. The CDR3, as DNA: TGTGCCAGCAGCCGACAGGCTATTTCGACTAATGAAAAACTGTTTTTT.

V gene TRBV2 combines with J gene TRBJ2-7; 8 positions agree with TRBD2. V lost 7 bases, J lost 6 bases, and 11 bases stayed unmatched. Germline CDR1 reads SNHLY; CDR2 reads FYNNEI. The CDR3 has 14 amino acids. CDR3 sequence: CASNLGLAGTEQYF. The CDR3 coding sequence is TGTGCCAGCAATCTTGGGCTAGCGGGTACCGAGCAGTACTTC.

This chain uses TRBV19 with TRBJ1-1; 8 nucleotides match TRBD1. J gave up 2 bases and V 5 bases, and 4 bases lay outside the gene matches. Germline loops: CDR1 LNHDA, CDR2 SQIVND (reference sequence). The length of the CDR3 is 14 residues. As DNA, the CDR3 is TGTGCCAGTAGTGCAGGACAGGGTAACACTGAAGCTTTCTTT. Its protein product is CASSAGQGNTEAFF.

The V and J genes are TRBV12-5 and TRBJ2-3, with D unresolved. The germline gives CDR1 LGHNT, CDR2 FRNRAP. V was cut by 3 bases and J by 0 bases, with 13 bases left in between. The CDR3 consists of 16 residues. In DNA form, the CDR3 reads TGTGCTAGTGGTTTCCTCGTATACACTAGCACAGATACGCAGTATTTT. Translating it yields CASGFLVYTSTDTQYF. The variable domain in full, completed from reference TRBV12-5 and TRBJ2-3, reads DARVTQTPRHKVTEMGQEVTMRCQPILGHNTVFWYRQTMMQGLELLAYFRNRAPLDDSGMPKDRFSAEMPDATLATLKIQPSEPRDSAVYFCASGFLVYTSTDTQYFGPGTRLTVL.

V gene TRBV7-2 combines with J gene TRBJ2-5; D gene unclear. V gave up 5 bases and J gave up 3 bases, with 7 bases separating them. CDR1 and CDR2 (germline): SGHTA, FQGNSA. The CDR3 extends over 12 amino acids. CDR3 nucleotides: TGTGCCAGCAGCCGTCTTAAAGAGACCCAGTACTTC. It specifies CASSRLKETQYF.

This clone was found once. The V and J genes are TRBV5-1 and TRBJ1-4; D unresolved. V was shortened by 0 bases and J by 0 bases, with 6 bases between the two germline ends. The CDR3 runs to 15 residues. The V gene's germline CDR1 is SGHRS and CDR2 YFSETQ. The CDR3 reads CASSLGAATNEKLFF. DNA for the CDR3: TGCGCCAGCAGCTTGGGAGCTGCAACTAATGAAAAACTGTTTTTT.